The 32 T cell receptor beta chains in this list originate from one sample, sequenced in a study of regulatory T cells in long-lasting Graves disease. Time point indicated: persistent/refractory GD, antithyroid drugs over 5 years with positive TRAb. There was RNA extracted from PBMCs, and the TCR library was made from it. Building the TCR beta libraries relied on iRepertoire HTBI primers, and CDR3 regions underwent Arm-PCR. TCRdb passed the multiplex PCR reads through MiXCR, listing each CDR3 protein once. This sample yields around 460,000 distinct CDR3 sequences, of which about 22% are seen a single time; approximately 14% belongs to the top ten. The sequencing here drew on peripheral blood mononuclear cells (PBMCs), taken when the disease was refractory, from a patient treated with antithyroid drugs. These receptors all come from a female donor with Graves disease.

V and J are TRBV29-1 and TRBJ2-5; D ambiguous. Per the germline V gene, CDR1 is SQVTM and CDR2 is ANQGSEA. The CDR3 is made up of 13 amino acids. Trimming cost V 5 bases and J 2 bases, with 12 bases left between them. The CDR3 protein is CSVTDRQQETQYF. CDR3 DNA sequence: TGCAGCGTTACCGACCGACAACAAGAGACCCAGTACTTC.

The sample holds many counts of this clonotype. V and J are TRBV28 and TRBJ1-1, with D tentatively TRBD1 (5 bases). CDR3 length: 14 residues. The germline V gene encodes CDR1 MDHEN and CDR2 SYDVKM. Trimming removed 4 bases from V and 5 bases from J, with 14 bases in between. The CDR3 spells CASSSPGTLTEAFF. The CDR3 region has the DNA TGTGCCAGCAGTTCGCCCGGGACTTTGACTGAAGCTTTCTTT.

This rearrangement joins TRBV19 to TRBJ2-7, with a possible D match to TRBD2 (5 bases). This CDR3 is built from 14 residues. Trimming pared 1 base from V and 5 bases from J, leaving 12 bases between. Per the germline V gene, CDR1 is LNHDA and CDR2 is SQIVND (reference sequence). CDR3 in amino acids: CASSIGLAGHEQYF. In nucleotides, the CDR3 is TGTGCCAGTAGTATAGGGCTAGCTGGCCACGAGCAGTACTTC.

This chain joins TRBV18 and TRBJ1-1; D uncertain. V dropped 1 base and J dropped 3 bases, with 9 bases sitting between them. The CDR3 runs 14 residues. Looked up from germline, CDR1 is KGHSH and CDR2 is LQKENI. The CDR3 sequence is CASSPLRSDTEAFF. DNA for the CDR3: TGTGCCAGCTCACCACTGCGGAGTGACACTGAAGCTTTCTTT.

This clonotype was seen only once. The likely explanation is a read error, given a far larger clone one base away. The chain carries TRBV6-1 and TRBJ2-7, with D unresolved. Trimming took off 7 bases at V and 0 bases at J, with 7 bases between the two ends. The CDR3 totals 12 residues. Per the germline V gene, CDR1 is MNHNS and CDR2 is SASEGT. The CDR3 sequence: CASMRSSYEQYF. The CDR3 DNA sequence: TGTGCCAGCATGCGGAGCTCCTACGAGCAGTACTTC.

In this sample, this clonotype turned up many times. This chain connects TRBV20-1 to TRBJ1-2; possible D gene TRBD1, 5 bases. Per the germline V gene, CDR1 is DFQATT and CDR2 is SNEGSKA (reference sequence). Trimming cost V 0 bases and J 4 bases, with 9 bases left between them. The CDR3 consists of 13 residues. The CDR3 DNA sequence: TGCAGTGCTAGAGATCCTCAGGGCTATGGCTACACCTTC. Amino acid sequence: CSARDPQGYGYTF.

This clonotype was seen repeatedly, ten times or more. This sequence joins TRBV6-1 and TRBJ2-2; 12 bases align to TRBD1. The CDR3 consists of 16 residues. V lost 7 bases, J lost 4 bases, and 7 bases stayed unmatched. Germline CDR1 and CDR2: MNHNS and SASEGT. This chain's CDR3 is CASTGTGGDGTGELFF. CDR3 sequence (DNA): TGTGCCAGCACCGGGACAGGGGGCGATGGCACCGGGGAGCTGTTTTTT.

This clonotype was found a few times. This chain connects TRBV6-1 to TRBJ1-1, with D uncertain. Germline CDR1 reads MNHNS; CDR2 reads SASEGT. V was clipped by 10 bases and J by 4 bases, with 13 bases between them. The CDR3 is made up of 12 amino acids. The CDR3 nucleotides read TGTGCCACTTCGATTAGTCCCACTGAAGCTTTCTTT. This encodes CATSISPTEAFF.

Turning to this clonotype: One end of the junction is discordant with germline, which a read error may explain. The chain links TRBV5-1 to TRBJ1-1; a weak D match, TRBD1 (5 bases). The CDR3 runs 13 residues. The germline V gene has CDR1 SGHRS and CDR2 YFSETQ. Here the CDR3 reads CASRGGEYTEALF. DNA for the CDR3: TGCGCCAGCCGCGGGGGTGAGTACACTGAAGCTCTCTTT.

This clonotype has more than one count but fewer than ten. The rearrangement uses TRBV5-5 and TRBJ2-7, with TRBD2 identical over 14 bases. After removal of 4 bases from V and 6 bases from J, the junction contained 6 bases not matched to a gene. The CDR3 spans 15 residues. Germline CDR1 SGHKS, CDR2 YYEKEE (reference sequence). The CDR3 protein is CASSPGTSGGGEQYF. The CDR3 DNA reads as TGTGCCAGCAGCCCGGGGACTAGCGGGGGCGGCGAGCAGTACTTC.

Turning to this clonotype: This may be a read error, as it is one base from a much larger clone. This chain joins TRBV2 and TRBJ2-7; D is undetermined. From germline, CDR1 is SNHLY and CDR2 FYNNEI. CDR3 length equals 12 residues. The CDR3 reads CAISEARREQYF. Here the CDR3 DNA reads TGTGCCATCAGTGAAGCGAGGCGCGAGCAGTACTTC.

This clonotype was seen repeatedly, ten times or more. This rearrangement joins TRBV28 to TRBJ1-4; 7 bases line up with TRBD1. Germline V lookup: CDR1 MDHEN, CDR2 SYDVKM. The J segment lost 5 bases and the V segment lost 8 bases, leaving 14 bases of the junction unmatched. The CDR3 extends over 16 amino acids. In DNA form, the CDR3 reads TGTGCCAGCTCGGGGACAGTCACGGGCCTAAATGAAAAACTGTTTTTT. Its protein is CASSGTVTGLNEKLFF.

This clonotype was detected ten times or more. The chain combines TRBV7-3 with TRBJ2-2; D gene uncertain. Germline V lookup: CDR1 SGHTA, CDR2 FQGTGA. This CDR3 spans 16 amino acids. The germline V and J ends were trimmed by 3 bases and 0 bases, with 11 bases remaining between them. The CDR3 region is CASSFRNPANTGELFF. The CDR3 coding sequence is TGTGCCAGCAGCTTCCGGAATCCCGCGAACACCGGGGAGCTGTTTTTT.

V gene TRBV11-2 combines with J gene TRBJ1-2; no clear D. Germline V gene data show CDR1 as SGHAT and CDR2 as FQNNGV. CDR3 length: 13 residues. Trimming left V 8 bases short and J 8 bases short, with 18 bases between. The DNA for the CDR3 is TGTGCCAGCTCAATTCAGGCGGGCTCGGGCTACACCTTC. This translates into CASSIQAGSGYTF.

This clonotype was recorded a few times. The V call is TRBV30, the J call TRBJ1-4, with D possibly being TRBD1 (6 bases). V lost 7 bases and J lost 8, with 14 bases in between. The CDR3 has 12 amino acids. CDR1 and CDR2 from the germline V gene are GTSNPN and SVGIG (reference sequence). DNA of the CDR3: TGTGCCTATTCGACAGGAGGGGAAAAACTGTTTTTT. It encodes CAYSTGGEKLFF.

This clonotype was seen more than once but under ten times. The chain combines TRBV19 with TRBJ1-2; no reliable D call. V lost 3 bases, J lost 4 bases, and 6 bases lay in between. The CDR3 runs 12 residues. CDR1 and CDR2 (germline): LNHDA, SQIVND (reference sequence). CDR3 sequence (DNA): TGTGCCAGTAGTATCTCACCCTATGGCTACACCTTC. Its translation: CASSISPYGYTF.

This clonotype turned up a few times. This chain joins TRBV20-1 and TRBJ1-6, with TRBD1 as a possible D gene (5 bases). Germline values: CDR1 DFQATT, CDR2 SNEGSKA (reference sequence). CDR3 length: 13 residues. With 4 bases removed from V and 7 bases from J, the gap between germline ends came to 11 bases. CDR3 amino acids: CSAIGTENSPLHF. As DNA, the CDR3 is TGCAGTGCTATCGGGACCGAAAATTCACCCCTCCACTTT.

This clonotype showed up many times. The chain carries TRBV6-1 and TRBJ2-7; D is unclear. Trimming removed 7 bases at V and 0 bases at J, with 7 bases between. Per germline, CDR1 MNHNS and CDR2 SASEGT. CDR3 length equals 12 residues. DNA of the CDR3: TGTGCCAGCACACAGAGCTCCTACGAGCAGTACTTC. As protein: CASTQSSYEQYF.

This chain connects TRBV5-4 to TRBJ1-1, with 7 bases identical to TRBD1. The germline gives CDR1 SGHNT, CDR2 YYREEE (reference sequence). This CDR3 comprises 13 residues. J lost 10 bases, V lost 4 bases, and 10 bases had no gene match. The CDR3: CASSPGTARRAFF. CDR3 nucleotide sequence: TGTGCCAGCAGCCCCGGGACAGCCCGTCGAGCTTTCTTT.

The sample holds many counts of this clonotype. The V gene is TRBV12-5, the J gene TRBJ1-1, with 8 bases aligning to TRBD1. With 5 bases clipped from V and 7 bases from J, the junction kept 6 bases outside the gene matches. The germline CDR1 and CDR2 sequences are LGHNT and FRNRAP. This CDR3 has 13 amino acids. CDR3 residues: CASGAFTGGEAFF. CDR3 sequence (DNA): TGTGCTAGTGGTGCCTTTACAGGGGGTGAAGCTTTCTTT.

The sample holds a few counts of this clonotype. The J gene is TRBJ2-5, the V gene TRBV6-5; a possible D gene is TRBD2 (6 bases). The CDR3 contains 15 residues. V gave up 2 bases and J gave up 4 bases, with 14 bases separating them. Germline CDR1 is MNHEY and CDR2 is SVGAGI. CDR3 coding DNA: TGTGCCAGCAGTTACGGGAGAGGAGGGCGAGAGACCCAGTACTTC. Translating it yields CASSYGRGGRETQYF.

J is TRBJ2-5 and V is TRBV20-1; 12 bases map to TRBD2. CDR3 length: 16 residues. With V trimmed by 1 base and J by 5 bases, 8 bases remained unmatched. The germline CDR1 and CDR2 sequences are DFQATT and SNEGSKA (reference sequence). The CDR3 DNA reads TGCAGTGCTAGAGGACTAGCGGGGGACCCTGGGGAGACCCAGTACTTC. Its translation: CSARGLAGDPGETQYF.

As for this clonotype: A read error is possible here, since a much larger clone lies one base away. CDR3 bases: TGTGCCAGCAGTGAAGCGCAAGGTAGCAGGGGGTCCGTTAACTTC. Its translation: CASSEAQGSRGSVNF. The rearrangement uses TRBV2 and TRBJ2-7; 7 bases fit TRBD1. The germline V gene encodes CDR1 SNHLY and CDR2 FYNNEI. The CDR3 has 15 residues.

CDR3 protein: CASNSGGGYNEQFF. For the CDR3, the DNA is TGTGCCAGTAACAGCGGGGGGGGTTACAATGAGCAGTTCTTC. The chain employs TRBV19 and TRBJ2-1; 10 bases map to TRBD2. The CDR3 runs to 14 residues. V was clipped by 7 bases and J by 4 bases; unmatched bases: 4. The germline V gene encodes CDR1 LNHDA and CDR2 SQIVND (reference sequence).

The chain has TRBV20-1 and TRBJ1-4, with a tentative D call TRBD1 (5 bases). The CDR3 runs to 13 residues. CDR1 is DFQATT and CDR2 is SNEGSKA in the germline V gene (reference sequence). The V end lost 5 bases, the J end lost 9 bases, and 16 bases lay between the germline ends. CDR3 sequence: CSAYRDGTKKLFF. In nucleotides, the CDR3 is TGCAGTGCTTACCGGGATGGGACGAAAAAACTGTTTTTT.

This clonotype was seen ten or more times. The CDR3 sequence: CATSDFPNEQFF. CDR3 bases: TGTGCCACCAGTGACTTCCCCAATGAGCAGTTCTTC. This chain joins TRBV24-1 and TRBJ2-1; D unclear. Trimming stripped 4 bases from V and 6 bases from J, with 6 bases between. The CDR3 is 12 amino acids. The germline V gene encodes CDR1 KGHDR and CDR2 SFDVKD.

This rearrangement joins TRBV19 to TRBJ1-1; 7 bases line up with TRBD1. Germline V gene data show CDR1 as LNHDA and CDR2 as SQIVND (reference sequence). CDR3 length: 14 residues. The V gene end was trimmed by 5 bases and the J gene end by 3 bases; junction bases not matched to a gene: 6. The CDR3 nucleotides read TGTGCCAGTAGTGCCTACAGGGGACACACTGAAGCTTTCTTT. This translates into CASSAYRGHTEAFF.

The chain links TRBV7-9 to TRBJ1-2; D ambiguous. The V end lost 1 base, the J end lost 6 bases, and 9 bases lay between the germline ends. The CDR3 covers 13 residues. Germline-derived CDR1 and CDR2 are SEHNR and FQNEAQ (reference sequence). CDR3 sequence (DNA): TGTGCCAGCAGCTTAGAGCCCTCAAATGGCTACACCTTC. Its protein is CASSLEPSNGYTF.

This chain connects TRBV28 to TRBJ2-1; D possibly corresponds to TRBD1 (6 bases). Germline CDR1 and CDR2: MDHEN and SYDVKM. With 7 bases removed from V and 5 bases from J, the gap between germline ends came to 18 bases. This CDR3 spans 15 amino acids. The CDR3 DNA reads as TGTGCCAGCATCCCAGGGGCAGGGATGAACAATGAGCAGTTCTTC. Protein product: CASIPGAGMNNEQFF.

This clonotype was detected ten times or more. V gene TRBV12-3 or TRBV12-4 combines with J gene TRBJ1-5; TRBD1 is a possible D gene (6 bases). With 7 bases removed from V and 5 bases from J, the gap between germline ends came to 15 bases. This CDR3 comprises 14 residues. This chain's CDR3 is CASKPTGGDQPQHF. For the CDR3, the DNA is TGTGCCAGCAAACCGACAGGTGGGGATCAGCCCCAGCATTTT.

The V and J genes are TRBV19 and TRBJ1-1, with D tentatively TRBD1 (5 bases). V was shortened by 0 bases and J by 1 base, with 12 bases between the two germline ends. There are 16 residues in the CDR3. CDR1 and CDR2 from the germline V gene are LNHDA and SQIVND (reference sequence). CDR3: CASSIERARGNTEAFF. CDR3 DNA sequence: TGTGCCAGTAGTATAGAGAGGGCGAGGGGGAACACTGAAGCTTTCTTT.

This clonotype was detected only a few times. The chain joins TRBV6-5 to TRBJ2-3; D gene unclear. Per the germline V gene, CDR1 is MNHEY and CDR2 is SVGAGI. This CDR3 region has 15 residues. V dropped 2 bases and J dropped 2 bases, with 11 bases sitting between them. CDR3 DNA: TGTGCCAGCAGTTACGACAATCTTCTCACAGATACGCAGTATTTT. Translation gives CASSYDNLLTDTQYF.